The text below deals with one T cell receptor beta chain. This clone's antigen is unknown. One base away there is no much larger clone; base qualities are not given. The junction shows trimming of 2 bases on V and 7 bases on J, plus 15 bases between the germline ends. Including cysteine and phenylalanine, the CDR3 has 13 amino acids. Just CDR3 DNA is preserved here, 39 bases in frame from base 1. The germline V gene (reference sequence) gives CDR1 as GTSNPN and CDR2 as SVGIG. This sample was included in a study of CD8+ T cells in alopecia areata (dated by TCRdb to between 2017 and 2018). Describing the broader study: The treated patients, all with moderate-to-severe alopecia areata, were enrolled in an open-label pilot trial of oral tofacitinib given at 5 to 10 mg twice daily. RNA was extracted with the PAXgene miRNA kit for fixed scalp, the miRNeasy kit for PBMCs, and the RNeasy kit for mouse skin. In treated patients, disease severity was measured using the SALT score, which gives the percentage of scalp surface area affected. Clonality in the scalp was compared among normal scalp (n=4), patchy alopecia areata scalp (n=8), and alopecia totalis/universalis scalp (n=8). Patients on tofacitinib were biopsied at baseline and after 4 and 24 weeks of treatment, and several of the patients also had a later scalp biopsy. In both human patients and the C3H/HeJ mouse model, the study applied high-throughput TCRbeta sequencing to look at T cell clonal expansion in alopecia areata. On the human side, TCRbeta sequencing was run on scalp tissue and on sorted CD4+ and CD8+ peripheral blood T cells from healthy controls and from alopecia areata patients with either patchy or totalis/universalis disease. Tofacitinib was given for 6 to 18 months, followed by 6 months of follow-up off drug to assess delayed response and recurrence. immunoSEQ multiplex PCR using 35 Vbeta forward primers and 13 Jbeta reverse primers was used to amplify TCRbeta CDR3 regions. On the study overall, not on this receptor specifically: Many expanded lesional clones were found to persist in scalp and blood during tofacitinib treatment, and relapse after treatment cessation may be partly explained by this persistence. Resident alphabeta T cells in normal human skin are also sequenced, complicating scalp TCR repertoire analysis, unlike mouse skin dominated by gammadelta T cells. Compared with mice, TCR sequences shared between patients were less clear, possibly partly because of HLA diversity across the patient population. Higher clonality and more expanded CD8+ clones were observed in lesional scalp than in normal scalp, particularly in alopecia totalis/universalis, a finding suggestive of antigenic drive. Tofacitinib significantly decreased scalp clonality and the number of expanded CD8+ clones among the top 100 scalp clones. Because the treated cohort was small and included a single nonresponder, larger studies are needed to assess links between baseline CD8+ expansion and response.

Library preparation used the immunoSEQ multiplex PCR assay. RNA was extracted from all samples and reverse transcribed into cDNA, which served as template for TCR sequencing. First-strand cDNA was synthesized with SuperScript III using a 2:1 mix of oligo-dT and random hexamers. A synthetic immune receptor repertoire was used to assess amplification bias, and residual bias was removed computationally. From the authors' description of their analysis: After raw reads were preprocessed to remove errors, the CDR3 was defined following IMGT conventions as running from the conserved cysteine to phenylalanine. Clonality was computed as 1 minus the Shannon entropy, with the entropy normalized by log2 of the number of productive unique TCRs. Whether scalp clones were CD4 or CD8 was inferred by matching scalp TCRbeta sequences against CD4 and CD8 repertoires sorted from blood. TCRdb took over this immuneACCESS table, retaining in-frame rearrangements with V and J assigned. Such tables are incomplete; in checked studies, under half of the missing clones stem from an unresolved V gene, and the remainder is unexplained. The V and J calls and clone size are taken from that table; D and trimming were inferred from the DNA. This sample gives fewer than 350,000 clones in total; 55% to 75% of them show up just once. The ten largest clones capture around 1.8% of the sample.

Taken with the paper, the label for time point translates to: around 24 weeks on oral tofacitinib. The sample's treatment or condition label is to be understood as: oral pan-JAK inhibitor, 5-10 mg twice daily. From alopecia areata patients, peripheral blood was collected along with lesional scalp punch biopsies. PBMCs were isolated by density centrifugation and stained for CD3, CD4 and CD8, and CD4+ and CD8+ T cells were sorted on a FACSAria. The material was CD4+ T cells sorted from blood, obtained at week 24, from a patient treated with tofacitinib. The sequence joins TRBV30 to TRBJ2-7; the best D guess is TRBD1, with 6 bases matching. This clonotype originated in a human donor with alopecia areata. The nucleotide sequence reads TGTGCCTGGAGTAGGGGGACATCCAAGGAGCAGTACTTC. Translated, it gives CAWSRGTSKEQYF.